Sequencing of this TCR beta chain was carried out in a study of blood T cell repertoires in COVID-19. Study-wide context: PBMCs, B-cell-depleted T cells, or T cells provided the cDNA or gDNA that made up the material.

The CDR3 contains 18 residues. Germline CDR1 and CDR2: SEHNR and FQNEAQ (reference sequence). Germline trimming cut 2 bases from V and 6 bases from J; bases unmatched to any gene: 11. Assay used: immunoSEQ multiplex PCR; TCRdb lists only in-frame clones, some missing. This table holds 96,000 or so clones, roughly nine tenths found once. The receptor's source is a man aged 60 to 69 with acute or convalescent COVID-19. Specimen: peripheral blood. This sequence joins TRBV7-9 and TRBJ2-1; 12 bases fit TRBD2. Written as DNA, the CDR3 is TGTGCCAGCAGCTTAAGTACTAGCGGGAGGTTCTCGGCCAATGAGCAGTTCTTC. Amino acid sequence: CASSLSTSGRFSANEQFF. The whole variable domain, filled in from reference TRBV7-9 and TRBJ2-1, reads DTGVSQNPRHKITKRGQNVTFRCDPISEHNRLYWYRQTLGQGPEFLTYFQNEAQLEKSRLLSDRFSAERPKGSFSTLEIQRTEQGDSAMYLCASSLSTSGRFSANEQFFGPGTRLTVL.